This T cell receptor (beta chain) was recorded in a study of T cell repertoires in cytomegalovirus infection. TCRdb independently ran MiXCR on the reads; one entry per CDR3 protein. The table includes under 350,000 distinct CDR3 sequences, 20% to 25% detected once. V was shortened by 9 bases and J by 0 bases, with 24 bases between the two germline ends. The CDR3 consists of 18 residues. Germline V gene data show CDR1 as SGHNT and CDR2 as YENEEA. Study-wide results and limits: Using cumulative public TCR beta family frequency, the authors identified those who carried CMV together with the relevant HLA. Dominant in the ex vivo response were TCR beta clonotypes restricted by HLA-C and specific for CMV.

This clonotype has ten or more counts. The antigen is unknown. The V gene is TRBV11-3, the J gene TRBJ2-1, with D possibly being TRBD2 (5 bases). Specimen: cultured PBMCs, collected from culture after CMV antigen stimulation. This sequence was found in a human donor in good health (CMV status not recorded). Some clones in this sample may be carry-over from other donors' samples. CDR3 coding DNA: TGTGCCAGTTTAATGAGGGTGTCGGCAGATATCTCCTACAATGAGCAGTTCTTC. It codes for CASLMRVSADISYNEQFF.